The present T cell receptor (beta chain) was sequenced within a study of PD-L1 blockade in urothelial cancer (dated by TCRdb to about 2017). Study-level background: Therapy was started around 2014 for all patients, and atezolizumab 1,200 mg was administered intravenously every 3 weeks. About 85% of the 29 patients were identified as males with urothelial cancer of bladder origin, and a prior smoking history was reported by 18 of 29 patients. An ECOG performance status of 0 or 1 was recorded for the patients, and 0 to 3 prior chemotherapy regimens had been received by the patients. Blood samples were analyzed 3 weeks after the start of treatment (second dose) and 6 weeks after the start of treatment. Blood samples gave median yields of around 150,000 T cells and tens of thousands of unique TCRs, along with a median clonality of approximately 0.084. An exploratory multi-omic analysis was conducted of the somatic, immune and clinical correlates of response to PD-L1 blockade with atezolizumab in urothelial cancer. Pretreatment tumor samples, along with matched peripheral blood collected serially before and after atezolizumab treatment, underwent TCR sequencing. Durable clinical benefit was defined as a progression-free survival longer than 6 months, and TCR features were additionally tested against progression-free survival and overall survival. In the same patients who had TCR sequencing, pretreatment tumors also underwent whole exome sequencing and RNA sequencing. Durable clinical benefit was achieved by nine patients but not by the remaining 20. Under 30 patients had pretreatment blood TCR-seq, some 24 had at least one posttreatment blood collection, and some 24 had tumor TCR-seq.

Results and caveats for the whole study, not just this receptor: Patients with durable benefit showed greater expansion of tumor-associated TCR clones in peripheral blood 3 weeks after starting treatment (n = 22, p = 0.022). Because of the small sample size (n of about 29) and the many exploratory analyses performed, the results are intended to be regarded as hypothesis-generating. Improved progression-free and overall survival was found to be associated with pretreatment peripheral blood TCR clonality below the median.

The count of this clone is one. Its antigen has not been determined. Per-nucleotide qualities are absent, and no much larger clonotype sits a single base away. The germline ends are 15 bases apart after V is trimmed by 1 base and J by 6 bases. CDR1 and CDR2, per the germline V gene (reference sequence), are SEHNR and FQNEAQ. Counted from cysteine to phenylalanine, this CDR3 has 16 amino acids. Of all the DNA, just the CDR3 is kept, 48 bases in frame from base 1. Synthetic TCR analog templates were spiked into each PCR so that absolute template abundance could be estimated from read counts. TCRbeta CDR3 regions were amplified from genomic DNA with bias-controlled V and J gene primers using the immunoSEQ assay. Sequencing of rearranged TCRbeta segments was performed at approximately 20X coverage. Under the source paper's analysis protocol: Clustering was used to correct sequencing errors, and CDR3s were annotated against IMGT so that V, D and J genes could be assigned. Downstream analyses used only productive TCRbeta rearrangements and left out out-of-frame or stop-codon sequences. Clonality was calculated as one minus the Shannon entropy normalized by the log of the number of unique productive sequences. Clones differing between time points or between blood and tumor were identified using Fisher's exact test with Benjamini-Hochberg correction, with an adjusted p below 0.01 applied as the threshold. The table comes from immuneACCESS by way of TCRdb, which keeps in-frame sequences with V and J called. Part of the clones is missing from these tables; in studies checked, under half for an unresolved V gene and the rest for unknown reasons. For V, J and clone size, that table is used; D and trimming come from the DNA. This sample gives just under 65,000 clones in total; approximately 75% of them show up just once. Of the sample, more than 1.5% falls within the top ten clones.

The intended sense of this specimen's time point label: pretreatment peripheral blood. The cohort comprised fewer than 35 patients with locally advanced or metastatic urothelial carcinoma treated at Memorial Sloan Kettering on a trial protocol. Peripheral blood mononuclear cells were collected from each patient pretreatment and during treatment, giving between 1 and 8 total time points per patient. The Qiagen DNeasy Blood extraction kit was used to purify genomic DNA from total PBMCs and from tumor samples. PBMCs were collected pretreatment and during treatment, and were isolated and stored as previously described.

Here the sequenced sample was PBMCs, taken around atezolizumab (anti-PD-L1) treatment. The sequence was obtained from a man in his 70s with urothelial cancer. The chain couples TRBV7-9 to TRBJ2-2; no D gene can be assigned with confidence. The sequenced DNA: TGTGCCAGCAGCTTAGGCTTTACGGTTCGGGCCGGGGAGCTGTTTTTT. Its translation reads: CASSLGFTVRAGELFF.